The present entry profiles one T cell receptor beta chain with its context. As yet, its antigen is unknown. Germline CDR1 reads MDHEN; CDR2 reads SYDVKM. The CDR3 extends over 13 amino acids. V lost 0 bases, J lost 7 bases, and 9 bases lay in between. This entry comes from a study of T cell responses to AZD1222 COVID-19 vaccine. General study points: With two AZD1222 doses given, Spike-specific TCR breadth and depth both rose.

Pooled in the analysis were second doses at about 4 or about 12 weeks. Profiling relied on immunoSEQ multiplex PCR, and the TCRdb table lists in-frame clones only, not all of them. The table shows about 90,000 clones, with approximately 90% occurring only once. The chain couples TRBV28 to TRBJ1-1, with a tentative D call TRBD1 (5 bases). This sequence originates from an adult who received the AZD1222 COVID-19 vaccine. This specimen was peripheral blood, taken 28 days after the second AZD1222 dose. The CDR3 coding sequence is TGTGCCAGCAGTTTATGGGGGCAAGGTGAAGCTTTCTTT. Protein sequence: CASSLWGQGEAFF.